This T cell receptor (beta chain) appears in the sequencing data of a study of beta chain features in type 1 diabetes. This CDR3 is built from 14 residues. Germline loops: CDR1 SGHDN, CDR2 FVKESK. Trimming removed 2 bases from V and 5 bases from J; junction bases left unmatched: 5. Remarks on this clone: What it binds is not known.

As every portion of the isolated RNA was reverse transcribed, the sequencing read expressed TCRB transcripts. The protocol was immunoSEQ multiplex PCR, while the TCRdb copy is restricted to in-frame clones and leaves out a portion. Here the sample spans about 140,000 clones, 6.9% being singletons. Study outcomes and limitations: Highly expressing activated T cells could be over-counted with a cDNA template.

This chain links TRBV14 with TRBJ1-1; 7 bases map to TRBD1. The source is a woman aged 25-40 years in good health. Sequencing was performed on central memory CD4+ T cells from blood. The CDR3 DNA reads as TGTGCCAGCAGCCAACCGGGACAGCTGACTGAAGCTTTCTTT. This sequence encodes CASSQPGQLTEAFF. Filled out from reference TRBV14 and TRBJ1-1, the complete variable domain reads EAGVTQFPSHSVIEKGQTVTLRCDPISGHDNLYWYRRVMGKEIKFLLHFVKESKQDESGMPNNRFLAERTGGTYSTLKVQPAELEDSGVYFCASSQPGQLTEAFFGQGTRLTVV.